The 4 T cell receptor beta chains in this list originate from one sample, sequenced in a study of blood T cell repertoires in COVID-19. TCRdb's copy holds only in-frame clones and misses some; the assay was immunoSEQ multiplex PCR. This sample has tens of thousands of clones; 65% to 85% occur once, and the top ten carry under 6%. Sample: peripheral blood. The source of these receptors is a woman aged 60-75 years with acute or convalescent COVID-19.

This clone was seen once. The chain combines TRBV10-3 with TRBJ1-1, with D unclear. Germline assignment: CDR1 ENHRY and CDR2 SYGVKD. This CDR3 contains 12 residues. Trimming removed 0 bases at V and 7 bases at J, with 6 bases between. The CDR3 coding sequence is TGTGCCATCAGTGAGTCGTCAGTTGAAGCTTTCTTT. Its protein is CAISESSVEAFF.

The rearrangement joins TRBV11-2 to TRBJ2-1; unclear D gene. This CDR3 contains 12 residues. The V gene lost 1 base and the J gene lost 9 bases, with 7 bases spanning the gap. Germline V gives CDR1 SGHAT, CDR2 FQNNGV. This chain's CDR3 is CASSLGGAEQFF. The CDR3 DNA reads TGTGCCAGCAGCTTAGGCGGTGCTGAGCAGTTCTTC.

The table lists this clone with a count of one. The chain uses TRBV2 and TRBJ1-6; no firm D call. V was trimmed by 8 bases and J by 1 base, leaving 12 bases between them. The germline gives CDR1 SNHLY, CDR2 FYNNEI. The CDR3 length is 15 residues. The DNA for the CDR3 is TGTGCCAGCCTGGGGAGTGGGTCCTATAATTCACCCCTCCACTTT. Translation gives CASLGSGSYNSPLHF.

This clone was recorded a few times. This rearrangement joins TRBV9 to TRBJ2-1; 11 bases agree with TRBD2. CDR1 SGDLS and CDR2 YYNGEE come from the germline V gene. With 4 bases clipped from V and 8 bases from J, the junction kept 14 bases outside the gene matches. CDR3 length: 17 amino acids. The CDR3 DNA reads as TGTGCCAGCAGCTCCCGGGGTAGCGGGGGGGCCGTAGATGAGCAGTTCTTC. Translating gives CASSSRGSGGAVDEQFF.